These 27 T cell receptor beta chains came from one sample sequenced in a study of response to subunit inactivated influenza vaccine. TCRdb called the RT-PCR reads again in MiXCR, with one record for every CDR3 protein. The top ten clones hold approximately 10% of a sample with hundreds of thousands of distinct CDR3 sequences, under 20% of them seen once. The sample was PBMCs from blood, taken roughly 5 days after vaccination. The receptors stem from a man in his fifties who received an inactivated influenza vaccine.

This clonotype was seen more than once but under ten times. The chain couples TRBV5-1 to TRBJ2-7; D gene unclear. V was cut by 2 bases and J by 5 bases, with 5 bases left in between. The CDR3 extends over 11 amino acids. Germline V CDR1 and CDR2: SGHRS, YFSETQ. Here the CDR3 DNA reads TGCGCCAGCAGCTTAAACGACGAGCAGTACTTC. It codes for CASSLNDEQYF.

V is TRBV7-3 and J is TRBJ2-5, with TRBD2 matching 7 bases. Germline lookup yields CDR1 SGHTA and CDR2 FQGTGA. The CDR3 is 15 amino acids. The junction had 6 bases not matched to a gene; V was cut back by 2 bases and J by 3 bases. In DNA form, the CDR3 reads TGTGCCAGCAGCTTAGGAAGGGGAGGGAAAGAGACCCAGTACTTC. Translation: CASSLGRGGKETQYF.

The chain recombines TRBV11-2 with TRBJ1-6, with 8 bases identical to TRBD1. In germline, CDR1 is SGHAT, CDR2 FQNNGV. The trim removed 4 bases at V and 9 bases at J, leaving 8 bases unmatched. The CDR3 is 15 amino acids. CDR3 DNA sequence: TGTGCCAGCAGCTCTCTGACAGGGGTCGGTTCACCCCTCCACTTT. It translates to CASSSLTGVGSPLHF.

Details on this clonotype: Its ends do not fully match the called genes, so a read error is possible. The CDR3 region is CASSYSGGRANNIQYF. As DNA, the CDR3 is TGTGCCAGCAGCTATTCGGGGGGGCGGGCCAACAACATTCAGTACTTC. J is TRBJ2-4 and V is TRBV7-2; TRBD2 aligns across 8 bases. Germline V gives CDR1 SGHTA, CDR2 FQGNSA. CDR3 length: 16 amino acids. Using reference TRBV7-2 and TRBJ2-4 for the parts outside the CDR3, the full variable domain is GAGVSQSPSNKVTEKGKDVELRCDPISGHTALYWYRQSLGQGLEFLIYFQGNSAPDKSGLPSDRFSAERTGGSVSTLTIQRTQQEDSAVYLCASSYSGGRANNIQYFGAGTRLSVL.

The chain employs TRBV20-1 and TRBJ1-5; D unclear. V lost 5 bases and J lost 2, with 13 bases in between. The CDR3 extends over 14 amino acids. Germline lookup yields CDR1 DFQATT and CDR2 SNEGSKA (reference sequence). The CDR3 nucleotides are TGCAGTGCTCTGGACCCCGGGGGCAATCAGCCCCAGCATTTT. Its protein is CSALDPGGNQPQHF.

V is TRBV30 and J is TRBJ2-1; the match to TRBD2 covers 10 bases. J was trimmed by 9 bases and V by 2 bases; bases with no gene match: 7. The CDR3 sequence is 14 residues long. Germline V gene sequence: CDR1 GTSNPN, CDR2 SVGIG (reference sequence). The CDR3: CAWSRSGGALEQFF. Here the CDR3 DNA reads TGTGCCTGGAGTCGCAGCGGGGGGGCCCTTGAGCAGTTCTTC.

This rearrangement joins TRBV5-1 to TRBJ2-7; 9 positions agree with TRBD2. Germline V gives CDR1 SGHRS, CDR2 YFSETQ. V lost 4 bases to trimming and J lost 9 bases; unmatched junction nucleotides: 11. The CDR3 has 14 residues. This CDR3 is CASSREAGGVGQYF. The CDR3 DNA is TGCGCCAGCAGCCGCGAAGCGGGGGGCGTCGGGCAGTACTTC.

This clonotype has more than one count but fewer than ten. The chain couples TRBV3-1 to TRBJ2-1; 8 bases align to TRBD1. The V segment lost 1 base and the J segment 7 bases; nucleotides outside the gene matches: 6. This CDR3 has 15 amino acids. Germline V gene data show CDR1 as LGHDT and CDR2 as YNNKEL (reference sequence). This chain's CDR3 is CASSQGTGFLNEQFF. The CDR3 DNA follows: TGTGCCAGCAGCCAAGGGACAGGGTTTTTAAATGAGCAGTTCTTC.

This clonotype showed up many times. The chain joins TRBV15 to TRBJ2-5; the D is unclear. The CDR3 spans 15 residues. The ends were cut back, 3 bases at V and 2 bases at J, with 13 bases in the middle. Germline V gives CDR1 LNHNV, CDR2 YYDKDF (reference sequence). The CDR3 here is CATSRAKGVQETQYF. CDR3 nucleotides: TGTGCCACCAGCAGGGCAAAAGGAGTTCAAGAGACCCAGTACTTC. The whole variable domain, filled in from reference TRBV15 and TRBJ2-5, reads DAMVIQNPRYQVTQFGKPVTLSCSQTLNHNVMYWYQQKSSQAPKLLFHYYDKDFNNEADTPDNFQSRRPNTSFCFLDIRSPGLGDTAMYLCATSRAKGVQETQYFGPGTRLLVL.

This clonotype was picked up many times. The chain is built from TRBV29-1 and TRBJ2-2; 8 bases match TRBD1. V shed 6 bases and J 1 base; nucleotides not matched to a gene: 1. CDR3 size: 13 residues. CDR1 SQVTM and CDR2 ANQGSEA come from the germline V gene. Here the CDR3 reads CSVGQGNTGELFF. The CDR3, as DNA: TGCAGCGTAGGACAGGGGAACACCGGGGAGCTGTTTTTT.

CDR3: CSARDPRTGTNEQFF. Here the CDR3 DNA reads TGCAGTGCTAGAGATCCCCGGACAGGGACCAATGAGCAGTTCTTC. V gene TRBV20-1 combines with J gene TRBJ2-1; 8 bases are shared with TRBD1. The CDR3 is 15 amino acids. Trimming at V came to 0 bases and at J to 6 bases, leaving 7 bases not matched to a gene. CDR1 and CDR2 (germline): DFQATT, SNEGSKA (reference sequence).

V gene TRBV28 combines with J gene TRBJ2-7, with D perhaps matching TRBD2 (7 bases). Germline CDR1 MDHEN, CDR2 SYDVKM. The CDR3 covers 15 residues. V was trimmed by 7 bases and J by 3 bases, leaving 19 bases between them. The DNA for the CDR3 is TGTGCCAGCACCTTGGGGGGGCCCCATCGCTACGAGCAGTACTTC. Its translation: CASTLGGPHRYEQYF.

The chain joins TRBV2 to TRBJ2-6; weak D call: TRBD2 (6 bases). Looked up from germline, CDR1 is SNHLY and CDR2 is FYNNEI. V lost 8 bases, J lost 2 bases, and 10 bases lay in between. The CDR3 totals 14 residues. The CDR3 sequence is CASSGVAGANVLTF. CDR3 DNA sequence: TGTGCCAGCTCGGGGGTAGCTGGGGCCAACGTCCTGACTTTC.

The chain joins TRBV6-1 to TRBJ2-7; D is uncertain. The CDR3 extends over 15 amino acids. CDR1 is MNHNS and CDR2 is SASEGT in the germline V gene. V was trimmed by 5 bases and J by 2 bases, leaving 16 bases between them. CDR3 region: CASSPVVADAYEQYF. Here the CDR3 DNA reads TGTGCCAGCAGTCCCGTCGTGGCAGACGCCTACGAGCAGTACTTC.

This clonotype was detected a few times. V gene TRBV5-1 combines with J gene TRBJ2-1; D unclear. Germline V gene data show CDR1 as SGHRS and CDR2 as YFSETQ. V lost 4 bases, J lost 6 bases, and 11 bases lay in between. This CDR3 is built from 13 residues. For the CDR3, the DNA is TGCGCCAGCAGCCGTAGATTGGGCAATGAGCAGTTCTTC. Amino acid sequence: CASSRRLGNEQFF.

The V gene is TRBV7-8, the J gene TRBJ2-6; 8 nucleotides line up with TRBD1. The CDR3 totals 16 residues. Germline values: CDR1 SGHVS, CDR2 FQNEAQ. V lost 7 bases, J lost 4 bases, and 9 bases stayed unmatched. The CDR3 bases are TGTGCCAGCACCAGGACAGGGCCAACCGGGGCCAACGTCCTGACTTTC. It specifies CASTRTGPTGANVLTF.

Only a few counts were recorded for this clonotype. The chain has TRBV5-6 and TRBJ2-5, with 13 nucleotides matching TRBD2. Germline trimming cut 3 bases from V and 5 bases from J; bases unmatched to any gene: 13. Germline V gene data show CDR1 as SGHDT and CDR2 as YYEEEE. The CDR3 spans 18 residues. CDR3 protein: CASSSLGLAGVFKETQYF. In nucleotides, the CDR3 is TGTGCCAGCAGCTCCTTAGGACTAGCGGGAGTGTTTAAGGAGACCCAGTACTTC.

The sample holds a few counts of this clonotype. The chain couples TRBV6-5 to TRBJ2-7, with D tentatively TRBD2 (5 bases). From germline, CDR1 is MNHEY and CDR2 SVGAGI. Trimming stripped 3 bases from V and 5 bases from J, with 14 bases between. The CDR3 has 14 residues. CDR3 nucleotides: TGTGCCAGCAGTTATTATGAGGGAGAAGACGAGCAGTACTTC. The encoded protein is CASSYYEGEDEQYF.

This clonotype came up once. This chain uses TRBV20-1 with TRBJ2-1; possible D gene TRBD2, 6 bases. V lost 1 base and J lost 10, with 11 bases in between. CDR1 and CDR2 from the germline V gene are DFQATT and SNEGSKA (reference sequence). The CDR3 runs to 12 residues. CDR3 DNA: TGCAGTGCTAGAGGTTCTAGCGCAGAGCAGTTCTTC. Translation: CSARGSSAEQFF.

V is TRBV5-1 and J is TRBJ2-3; possibly TRBD2 for D (7 bases). The V and J ends lost 1 base and 1 base respectively, with 10 bases between them. Germline V CDR1 and CDR2: SGHRS, YFSETQ. This CDR3 is 15 amino acids long. CDR3 coding DNA: TGCGCCAGCAGCTTGAGGGAGGGGGGCACAGATACGCAGTATTTT. This codes for CASSLREGGTDTQYF.

This clonotype was detected only a few times. The chain couples TRBV20-1 to TRBJ2-2; 11 bases fit TRBD2. Germline lookup yields CDR1 DFQATT and CDR2 SNEGSKA (reference sequence). The trim removed 6 bases at V and 8 bases at J, leaving 11 bases unmatched. This CDR3 comprises 15 residues. DNA of the CDR3: TGCAGTGCAACCCCTACTAGCGGGGGTTGGGGGGAGCTGTTTTTT. This translates into CSATPTSGGWGELFF.

In its sample, this clonotype was seen a few times. The chain combines TRBV6-2 or TRBV6-3 with TRBJ1-5; D not resolved. The V gene lost 2 bases and the J gene lost 4 bases, with 9 bases spanning the gap. CDR3 length: 14 residues. In germline, CDR1 is MNHEY, CDR2 SVGEGT. CDR3 bases: TGTGCCAGCAGTTACCCACAAGTAAATCAGCCCCAGCATTTT. Protein product: CASSYPQVNQPQHF.

The chain is built from TRBV6-2 or TRBV6-3 and TRBJ2-3; 8 positions agree with TRBD1. V gave up 4 bases and J gave up 5 bases; unmatched junction bases: 5. The V gene's germline CDR1 is MNHEY and CDR2 SVGEGT. CDR3 length: 14 amino acids. This chain's CDR3 is CASSWQGAEDTQYF. CDR3 DNA sequence: TGTGCCAGCAGTTGGCAGGGGGCGGAAGATACGCAGTATTTT.

This clonotype has more than one count but fewer than ten. The CDR3 DNA sequence: TGTGCCAGCAAAAGGCTTCAGGGAAGCCATACGCAGTATTTT. It encodes CASKRLQGSHTQYF. The J gene is TRBJ2-3, the V gene TRBV6-4; a possible D gene is TRBD1 (5 bases). V dropped 7 bases and J dropped 7 bases, with 18 bases sitting between them. The germline V gene encodes CDR1 MRHNA and CDR2 SNTAGT. This CDR3 spans 14 amino acids.

V usage is TRBV3-1 and J usage is TRBJ2-1; D remains ambiguous. V was trimmed by 3 bases and J by 4 bases, leaving 10 bases between them. This CDR3 has 14 residues. CDR1 and CDR2 from the germline V gene are LGHDT and YNNKEL (reference sequence). The CDR3: CASSHGTPYNEQFF. In nucleotides, the CDR3 is TGTGCCAGCAGCCACGGTACACCATACAATGAGCAGTTCTTC.

The V call is TRBV7-8, the J call TRBJ2-2; TRBD1 matches 7 bases. Germline CDR1 SGHVS, CDR2 FQNEAQ. This CDR3 has 15 amino acids. Losses at the gene ends were 4 bases for V and 7 bases for J; bases not matched to a gene: 9. The CDR3 coding sequence is TGTGCCAGCAGCTACAGGGGAAAATTAGGCGGGGAGCTGTTTTTT. Encoded protein: CASSYRGKLGGELFF.

This clonotype was picked up a small number of times. The chain recombines TRBV9 with TRBJ2-3; no clear D gene. The germline CDR1 and CDR2 sequences are SGDLS and YYNGEE. CDR3 length: 13 amino acids. V was shortened by 3 bases and J by 4 bases, with 9 bases between the two germline ends. CDR3 nucleotide sequence: TGTGCCAGCAGCGCGGGCACGGCAGATACGCAGTATTTT. It is translated as CASSAGTADTQYF.